The 29 T cell receptor beta chains below were found in one sample sequenced in a study of T cell changes during pregnancy in multiple sclerosis. This table comes from immunoSEQ multiplex PCR, and its TCRdb copy is limited to in-frame clones, with some not included. This table holds 100,000 or so clones, just over 90% found once. The sample was peripheral blood, taken in the second trimester of pregnancy. The receptors here all came from a female donor with multiple sclerosis, enrolled in a pregnancy study.

On this clone: The junction shows a germline mismatch at one end, possibly a read error. The chain couples TRBV30 to TRBJ1-6; tentative D call: TRBD1 (6 bases). Germline CDR1 reads GTSNPN; CDR2 reads SVGIG (reference sequence). CDR3 size: 18 residues. The CDR3 loop is CAWSERTARSSHNSPLHF. CDR3 coding DNA: TGTGCCTGGAGTGAACGGACAGCAAGGAGCTCCCATAATTCACCCCTCCACTTT.

The rearrangement joins TRBV6-5 to TRBJ2-7; 8 nucleotides agree with TRBD1. The ends lost 7 bases at V and 7 bases at J; junction bases unmatched: 12. The CDR3 totals 14 residues. Germline V lookup: CDR1 MNHEY, CDR2 SVGAGI. The CDR3 region is CASTIKTGVVEQYF. CDR3 bases: TGTGCCAGCACCATAAAGACAGGGGTTGTGGAGCAGTACTTC.

V and J are TRBV5-1 and TRBJ2-1, with 13 bases fitting TRBD2. This CDR3 spans 16 amino acids. The V segment lost 0 bases and the J segment 9 bases; nucleotides outside the gene matches: 6. CDR1 and CDR2 (germline): SGHRS, YFSETQ. The chain's CDR3 is CASSLGLAGGQGEQFF. The CDR3 DNA follows: TGCGCCAGCAGCTTGGGACTAGCGGGAGGCCAGGGTGAGCAGTTCTTC.

The rearrangement uses TRBV9 and TRBJ1-2; TRBD1 matches 7 bases. Germline V CDR1 and CDR2: SGDLS, YYNGEE. Trimming removed 3 bases from V and 3 bases from J; junction bases left unmatched: 11. The CDR3 consists of 16 residues. The CDR3 sequence: CASSARSGGTHYGYTF. CDR3 DNA sequence: TGTGCCAGCAGCGCACGTTCAGGGGGAACACACTATGGCTACACCTTC.

CDR3 region: CASSEIGGWNEKLFF. CDR3 in DNA: TGTGCCAGCAGTGAAATCGGGGGATGGAATGAAAAACTGTTTTTT. V usage is TRBV2 and J usage is TRBJ1-4, with a tentative D call TRBD1 (5 bases). V was clipped by 2 bases and J by 5 bases, with 12 bases between them. The CDR3 has 15 amino acids. The germline V gene encodes CDR1 SNHLY and CDR2 FYNNEI.

This chain joins TRBV27 and TRBJ2-3; D is perhaps TRBD2 (7 bases). V lost 7 bases, J lost 2 bases, and 28 bases lay in between. Germline lookup yields CDR1 MNHEY and CDR2 SMNVEV (reference sequence). There are 19 residues in the CDR3. This chain's CDR3 is CASTLVGSGSGGHTDTQYF. In DNA, the CDR3 is TGTGCCAGCACCCTGGTGGGTAGCGGGTCCGGGGGGCACACAGATACGCAGTATTTT.

V is TRBV18 and J is TRBJ1-2, with 8 bases that match TRBD1. Germline V CDR1 and CDR2: KGHSH, LQKENI. Trimming took 2 bases from V and 2 from J; bases not matched to a gene: 4. The length of the CDR3 is 15 residues. CDR3 nucleotides: TGTGCCAGCTCACCAAGGGCAGGGGGCAACTATGGCTACACCTTC. Its protein product is CASSPRAGGNYGYTF.

J is TRBJ2-4 and V is TRBV25-1; 8 bases agree with TRBD1. Germline V gene lookup returns CDR1 MGHDK and CDR2 SYGVNS. This CDR3 comprises 16 residues. V lost 6 bases to trimming and J lost 0 bases; unmatched junction nucleotides: 7. The CDR3 nucleotides read TGTGCCAGCAGCGAGGGGCAGGGGGCAGCCAAAAACATTCAGTACTTC. As protein: CASSEGQGAAKNIQYF. Full variable domain (outside the CDR3, taken from reference TRBV25-1 and TRBJ2-4): EADIYQTPRYLVIGTGKKITLECSQTMGHDKMYWYQQDPGMELHLIHYSYGVNSTEKGDLSSESTVSRIRTEHFPLTLESARPSHTSQYLCASSEGQGAAKNIQYFGAGTRLSVL.

The chain recombines TRBV7-9 with TRBJ2-3; tentatively, D is TRBD1 (6 bases). Germline values: CDR1 SEHNR, CDR2 FQNEAQ (reference sequence). The CDR3 spans 14 residues. V was pared by 4 bases and J by 5 bases, with 13 bases between. The CDR3: CASSSTGILDTQYF. CDR3 bases: TGTGCCAGCAGCTCCACAGGGATTCTAGATACGCAGTATTTT. The variable domain in full, completed from reference TRBV7-9 and TRBJ2-3, reads DTGVSQNPRHKITKRGQNVTFRCDPISEHNRLYWYRQTLGQGPEFLTYFQNEAQLEKSRLLSDRFSAERPKGSFSTLEIQRTEQGDSAMYLCASSSTGILDTQYFGPGTRLTVL.

This chain connects TRBV5-8 to TRBJ2-7; 9 positions agree with TRBD1. The CDR3 spans 12 residues. Germline V gives CDR1 SGHTS, CDR2 YDEGEE. V gave up 4 bases and J gave up 11 bases; unmatched junction bases: 7. In DNA, the CDR3 is TGTGCCAGCAGCCCCGGGACAGGGCGGGAGTACTTC. Translation gives CASSPGTGREYF.

V and J are TRBV5-1 and TRBJ1-3; D is uncertain. Deletions cut 4 bases from V and 0 bases from J, with 2 bases between. The CDR3 contains 12 residues. CDR1 and CDR2 (germline): SGHRS, YFSETQ. The CDR3 nucleotides read TGCGCCAGCAGCCTCTCTGGAAACACCATATATTTT. As protein: CASSLSGNTIYF.

The V call is TRBV7-8, the J call TRBJ2-5; D gene unclear. Germline V gene data show CDR1 as SGHVS and CDR2 as FQNEAQ. V lost 1 base, J lost 2 bases, and 8 bases lay in between. There are 14 residues in the CDR3. The CDR3 sequence is CASSLGASQETQYF. CDR3 DNA: TGTGCCAGCAGCTTAGGTGCCAGTCAAGAGACCCAGTACTTC. Filled out from reference TRBV7-8 and TRBJ2-5, the complete variable domain reads GAGVSQSPRYKVAKRGQDVALRCDPISGHVSLFWYQQALGQGPEFLTYFQNEAQLDKSGLPSDRFFAERPEGSVSTLKIQRTQQEDSAVYLCASSLGASQETQYFGPGTRLLVL.

The chain is built from TRBV7-6 and TRBJ2-7, with D perhaps TRBD1 (5 bases). CDR3 length: 15 amino acids. Germline V gene lookup returns CDR1 SGHVS and CDR2 FNYEAQ. Trimming removed 2 bases at V and 3 bases at J, with 14 bases between. Written as DNA, the CDR3 is TGTGCCAGCAGCTTAACTCAGGGCCGACACTACGAGCAGTACTTC. It yields the protein CASSLTQGRHYEQYF. Combining the CDR3 with reference TRBV7-6 and TRBJ2-7 gives the whole variable domain GAGVSQSPRYKVTKRGQDVALRCDPISGHVSLYWYRQALGQGPEFLTYFNYEAQQDKSGLPNDRFSAERPEGSISTLTIQRTEQRDSAMYRCASSLTQGRHYEQYFGPGTRLTVT.

This clone was seen only a few times. The J gene is TRBJ1-2, the V gene TRBV28, with a weak D call TRBD1 (5 bases). Germline V lookup: CDR1 MDHEN, CDR2 SYDVKM. The CDR3 extends over 16 amino acids. Trimming stripped 5 bases from V and 4 bases from J, with 20 bases between. CDR3 sequence: CASSPRRGLSVYGYTF. The CDR3 nucleotides read TGTGCCAGCAGTCCCCGTAGGGGACTCAGCGTCTATGGCTACACCTTC.

V is TRBV7-9 and J is TRBJ2-5, with a weak D call TRBD1 (6 bases). The CDR3 extends over 19 amino acids. In germline, CDR1 is SEHNR, CDR2 FQNEAQ (reference sequence). The CDR3 DNA reads TGTGCGATACAGGACAGAAAGTTTGACGAGGGGAAGAACCAAGAGACCCAGTACTTC. Amino acid sequence: CAIQDRKFDEGKNQETQYF.

There are a few counts of this clone. The rearrangement joins TRBV30 to TRBJ1-5; 10 bases align to TRBD1. Germline V gene sequence: CDR1 GTSNPN, CDR2 SVGIG (reference sequence). With V trimmed by 1 base and J by 2 bases, 8 bases remained unmatched. The CDR3 loop spans 17 amino acids. CDR3 loop: CAWSAYLGTGGNQPQHF. The CDR3 DNA reads TGTGCCTGGAGTGCCTACCTAGGGACAGGGGGCAATCAGCCCCAGCATTTT.

The chain carries TRBV5-6 and TRBJ2-7; a weak D match, TRBD1 (5 bases). The length of the CDR3 is 12 residues. The V gene lost 2 bases and the J gene lost 5 bases, with 8 bases spanning the gap. Germline loops: CDR1 SGHDT, CDR2 YYEEEE. CDR3 loop: CASSFAGNEQYF. In nucleotides, the CDR3 is TGTGCCAGCAGCTTCGCAGGGAACGAGCAGTACTTC.

V is TRBV6-4 and J is TRBJ2-3; 10 bases are a match to TRBD2. V trimming: 0 bases; J trimming: 4 bases; junction bases outside the gene matches: 1. Germline CDR1 MRHNA, CDR2 SNTAGT. The CDR3 loop spans 15 amino acids. CDR3 nucleotides: TGTGCCAGCAGTGACTCAGCGGGGGGGCCAGATACGCAGTATTTT. Translating gives CASSDSAGGPDTQYF.

This rearrangement joins TRBV27 to TRBJ2-3, with unresolved D. The length of the CDR3 is 14 residues. Trimming removed 0 bases from V and 0 bases from J, with 4 bases in between. The germline V gene encodes CDR1 MNHEY and CDR2 SMNVEV (reference sequence). For the CDR3, the DNA is TGTGCCAGCAGTTTATCCCTTAGCACAGATACGCAGTATTTT. Protein product: CASSLSLSTDTQYF.

The gene calls are TRBV2 and TRBJ2-7; weak D call: TRBD1 (6 bases). The V end lost 3 bases, the J end lost 6 bases, and 12 bases lay between the germline ends. There are 13 residues in the CDR3. Germline-derived CDR1 and CDR2 are SNHLY and FYNNEI. The CDR3 is CASSDTGPVEQYF. The CDR3 coding sequence is TGTGCCAGCAGTGATACAGGGCCGGTCGAGCAGTACTTC.

CDR3 DNA sequence: TGTGCCAGCTCACCACTCACAGGGCTTGACGGGGAGCTGTTTTTT. This gives the protein CASSPLTGLDGELFF. The rearrangement uses TRBV18 and TRBJ2-2; D perhaps matches TRBD1 (6 bases). V lost 1 base and J lost 7, with 13 bases in between. CDR1 and CDR2 from the germline V gene are KGHSH and LQKENI. This CDR3 is built from 15 residues.

DNA of the CDR3: TGTGCCAGCAGCTTCGGGACAGGGGGCGCAGGGAACTATGGCTACACCTTC. It codes for CASSFGTGGAGNYGYTF. The chain is built from TRBV7-9 and TRBJ1-2, with TRBD1 identical over 12 bases. Germline CDR1 and CDR2: SEHNR and FQNEAQ (reference sequence). The length of the CDR3 is 17 residues. V shed 3 bases, J shed 2 bases, and the junction held 7 bases outside the gene matches.

The chain carries TRBV19 and TRBJ1-1; TRBD1 matches 8 bases. Germline CDR1 is LNHDA and CDR2 is SQIVND (reference sequence). The CDR3 length is 14 residues. V was clipped by 5 bases and J by 1 base; unmatched bases: 3. CDR3 coding DNA: TGTGCCAGTAGTCTCGGACAGGGGAACACTGAAGCTTTCTTT. Translating gives CASSLGQGNTEAFF.

This chain connects TRBV27 to TRBJ2-5, with D uncertain. In germline, CDR1 is MNHEY, CDR2 SMNVEV (reference sequence). This CDR3 has 11 residues. V lost 3 bases to trimming and J lost 5 bases, with 4 bases between them. CDR3 in amino acids: CASSFMETQYF. As DNA, the CDR3 is TGTGCCAGCAGTTTCATGGAGACCCAGTACTTC.

The rearrangement joins TRBV5-1 to TRBJ2-5; weak D call: TRBD1 (6 bases). The CDR3 spans 14 residues. V was clipped by 7 bases and J by 4 bases, with 17 bases between them. Germline values: CDR1 SGHRS, CDR2 YFSETQ. The DNA for the CDR3 is TGCGCCAGCGAAGCAACAGGGCTCGGAGAGACCCAGTACTTC. Residues: CASEATGLGETQYF.

The J gene is TRBJ1-6, the V gene TRBV5-4; D remains unclear. Trimming left V 0 bases short and J 6 bases short, with 10 bases between. Germline loops: CDR1 SGHNT, CDR2 YYREEE (reference sequence). This CDR3 is 15 amino acids long. CDR3 sequence: CASSLEAGTNSPLHF. The CDR3 region has the DNA TGTGCCAGCAGCTTGGAGGCAGGAACTAATTCACCCCTCCACTTT.

V usage is TRBV19 and J usage is TRBJ1-5; TRBD1 aligns across 9 bases. This CDR3 comprises 16 residues. The ends lost 3 bases at V and 5 bases at J; junction bases unmatched: 8. Germline CDR1 is LNHDA and CDR2 is SQIVND (reference sequence). The CDR3 reads CASSMIHGTGYQPQHF. The DNA of the CDR3 is TGTGCCAGTAGTATGATCCACGGGACAGGGTATCAGCCCCAGCATTTT.

This clone is a singleton in its sample. The chain combines TRBV2 with TRBJ1-5; D might be TRBD1 (6 bases). Germline V gene lookup returns CDR1 SNHLY and CDR2 FYNNEI. The CDR3 has 15 amino acids. The germline V and J ends were trimmed by 4 bases and 3 bases, with 13 bases remaining between them. DNA for the CDR3: TGTGCCAGCAGTGGCGGCGGGGGCATCAATCAGCCCCAGCATTTT. Protein product: CASSGGGGINQPQHF.

The chain couples TRBV18 to TRBJ1-5; TRBD1 agrees at 8 bases. V gave up 5 bases and J gave up 1 base; unmatched junction bases: 10. This CDR3 is 17 amino acids long. Per the germline V gene, CDR1 is KGHSH and CDR2 is LQKENI. The CDR3 nucleotides are TGTGCCAGCTCAGGACAGGGTACCCCCGAGAGCAATCAGCCCCAGCATTTT. Protein product: CASSGQGTPESNQPQHF. Combining the CDR3 with reference TRBV18 and TRBJ1-5 gives the whole variable domain NAGVMQNPRHLVRRRGQEARLRCSPMKGHSHVYWYRQLPEEGLKFMVYLQKENIIDESGMPKERFSAEFPKEGPSILRIQQVVRGDSAAYFCASSGQGTPESNQPQHFGDGTRLSIL.